This T cell receptor (beta chain) was found in a study of regulatory T cells in long-lasting Graves disease. The time point was: persistent/refractory GD, antithyroid drugs over 5 years with positive TRAb. Extracted RNA from PBMCs served as the source of the TCR library. Patients were enrolled at an endocrinology department in Xi'an, China. The CDR3 is 14 residues long. Germline V gives CDR1 MNHEY, CDR2 SVGEGT. V lost 4 bases and J lost 0, with 9 bases in between. Construction of the TCR beta libraries employed iRepertoire HTBI primers in conjunction with Arm-PCR of CDR3 regions. TCRdb passed the multiplex PCR reads through MiXCR, listing each CDR3 protein once. The table lists about 430,000 distinct CDR3 sequences, around 20% of them singletons.

The clonotype originates from a female donor with Graves disease. The source material was peripheral blood mononuclear cells (PBMCs), sampled when the disease was refractory, from a patient treated with antithyroid drugs. The chain couples TRBV6-2 or TRBV6-3 to TRBJ2-5; no clear D. The CDR3 region has the DNA TGTGCCAGCAGTTCCCCCCGGAACCAAGAGACCCAGTACTTC. Protein product: CASSSPRNQETQYF.